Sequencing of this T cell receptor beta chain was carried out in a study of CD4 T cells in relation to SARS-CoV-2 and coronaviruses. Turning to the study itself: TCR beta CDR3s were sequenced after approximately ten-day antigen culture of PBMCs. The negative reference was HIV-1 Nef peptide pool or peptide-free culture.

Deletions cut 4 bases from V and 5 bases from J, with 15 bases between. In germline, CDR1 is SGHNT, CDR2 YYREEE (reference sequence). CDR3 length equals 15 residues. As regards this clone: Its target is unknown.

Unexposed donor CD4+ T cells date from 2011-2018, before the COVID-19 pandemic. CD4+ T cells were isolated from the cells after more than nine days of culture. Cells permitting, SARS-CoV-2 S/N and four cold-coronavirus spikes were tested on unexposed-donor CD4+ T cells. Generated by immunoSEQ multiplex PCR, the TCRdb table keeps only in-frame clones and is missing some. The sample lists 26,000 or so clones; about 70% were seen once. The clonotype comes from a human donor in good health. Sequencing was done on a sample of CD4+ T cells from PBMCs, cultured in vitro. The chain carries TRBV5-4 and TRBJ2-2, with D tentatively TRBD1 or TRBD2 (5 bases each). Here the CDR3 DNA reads TGTGCCAGCAGCCCCCCCGAGGGGCTAACCGGGGAGCTGTTTTTT. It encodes CASSPPEGLTGELFF.